What follows is one TCR beta chain and its context. Antigen specificity is unknown. The CDR3 covers 12 residues. Germline CDR1 is SQVTM and CDR2 is ANQGSEA. TCRdb reprocessed the reads with MiXCR, giving one entry per CDR3 protein. This sample has some 500,000 distinct CDR3 sequences, with roughly 42% found just once. The data belong to a study of T cell repertoires in cytomegalovirus infection. Study context: It was recently identified HLA-C-restricted and well-studied HLA-B-restricted CMV epitopes that the study used.

Material: cultured PBMCs, obtained from culture after CMV antigen stimulation. This rearrangement joins TRBV29-1 to TRBJ2-7; a possible D gene is TRBD1 (6 bases). The clonotype comes from a human donor in good health (CMV status not recorded). Some clones in this sample may be carry-over from other donors' samples. CDR3 residues: CATAGVDYEQYF. The CDR3 region has the DNA TGCGCTACGGCAGGGGTGGATTACGAGCAGTACTTC.